This is a list of T cell receptor beta chains from one sample in a study of prognosis after radiotherapy for stage I lung cancer. In TCRdb, the multiplex PCR reads were re-called with MiXCR into one record per CDR3 protein. The table has about 35,000 distinct CDR3 sequences, 32% seen once. Sequenced here: PBMCs, sampled before or after stereotactic body radiation therapy (not recorded which). These TCRs come from a donor at least 50 years old with non-small cell lung cancer. The CDR3 runs from the conserved cysteine through the conserved F or W.

v_call	j_call	cdr3_aa
TRBV7-8	TRBJ2-5	CASSLEGQGAAETQYF
TRBV19	TRBJ2-3	CASSSRVTDTQYF
TRBV18	TRBJ1-1	CASSPTGGLTEAFF
TRBV30	TRBJ1-1	CAWSDGAQGTEAFF
TRBV3-1	TRBJ2-7	CASSSLRAATYEQYF
TRBV2	TRBJ1-2	CASSPAGTTYGYTF
TRBV6-2/TRBV6-3	TRBJ2-7	CACRKYYRGLTYEQYF
TRBV19	TRBJ2-6	CASSKYGSGANVLTF
TRBV6-2/TRBV6-3	TRBJ1-6	CASIPRTGMDSPLHF
TRBV7-2	TRBJ2-7	CASSSKAVVNEQYF